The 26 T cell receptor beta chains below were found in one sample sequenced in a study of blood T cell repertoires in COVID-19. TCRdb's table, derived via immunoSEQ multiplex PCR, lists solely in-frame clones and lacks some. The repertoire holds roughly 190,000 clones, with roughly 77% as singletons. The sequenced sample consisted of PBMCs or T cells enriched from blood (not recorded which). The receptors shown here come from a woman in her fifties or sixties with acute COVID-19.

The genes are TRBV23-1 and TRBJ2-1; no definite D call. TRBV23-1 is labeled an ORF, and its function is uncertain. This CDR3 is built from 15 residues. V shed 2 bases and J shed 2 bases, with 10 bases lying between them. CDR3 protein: CASSQPTSPYNEQFF. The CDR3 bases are TGCGCCAGCAGTCAACCGACTTCACCCTACAATGAGCAGTTCTTC.

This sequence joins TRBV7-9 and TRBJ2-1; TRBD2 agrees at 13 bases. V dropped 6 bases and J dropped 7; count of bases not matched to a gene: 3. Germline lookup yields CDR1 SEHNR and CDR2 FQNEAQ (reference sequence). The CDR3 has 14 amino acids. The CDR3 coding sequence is TGTGCCAGCAGGGGGACTAGCGGGGAAAATGAGCAGTTCTTC. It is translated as CASRGTSGENEQFF.

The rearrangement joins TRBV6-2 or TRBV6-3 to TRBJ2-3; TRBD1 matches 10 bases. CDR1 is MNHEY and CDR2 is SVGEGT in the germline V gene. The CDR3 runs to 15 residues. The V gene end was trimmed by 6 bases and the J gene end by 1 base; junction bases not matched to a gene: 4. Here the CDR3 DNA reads TGTGCCAGCAGCGACGGGACAGGGGGCACAGATACGCAGTATTTT. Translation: CASSDGTGGTDTQYF.

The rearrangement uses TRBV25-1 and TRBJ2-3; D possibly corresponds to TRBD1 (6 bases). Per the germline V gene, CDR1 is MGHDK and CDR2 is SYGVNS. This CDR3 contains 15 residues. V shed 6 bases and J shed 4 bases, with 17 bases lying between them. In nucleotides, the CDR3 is TGTGCCAGCAGCCCGCGGAACAGGGAAGCAGATACGCAGTATTTT. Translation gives CASSPRNREADTQYF.

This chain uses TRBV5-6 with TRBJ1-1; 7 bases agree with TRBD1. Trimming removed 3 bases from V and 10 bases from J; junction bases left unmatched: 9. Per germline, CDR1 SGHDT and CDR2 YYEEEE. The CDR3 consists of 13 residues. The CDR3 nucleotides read TGTGCCAGCAGCTACATGACAGGGAGTGGAGCTTTCTTT. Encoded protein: CASSYMTGSGAFF.

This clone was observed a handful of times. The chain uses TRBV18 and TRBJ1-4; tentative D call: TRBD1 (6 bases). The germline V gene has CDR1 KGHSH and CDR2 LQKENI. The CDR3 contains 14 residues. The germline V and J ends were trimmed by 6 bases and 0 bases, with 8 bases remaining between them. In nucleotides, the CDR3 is TGTGCCAGCTCCGGACAGACAACTAATGAAAAACTGTTTTTT. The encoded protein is CASSGQTTNEKLFF.

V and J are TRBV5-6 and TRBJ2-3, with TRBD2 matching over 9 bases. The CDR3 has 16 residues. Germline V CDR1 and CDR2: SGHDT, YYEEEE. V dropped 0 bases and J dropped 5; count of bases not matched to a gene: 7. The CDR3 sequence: CASSLGGLAGIDTQYF. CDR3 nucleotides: TGTGCCAGCAGCTTGGGGGGCCTAGCGGGGATAGATACGCAGTATTTT.

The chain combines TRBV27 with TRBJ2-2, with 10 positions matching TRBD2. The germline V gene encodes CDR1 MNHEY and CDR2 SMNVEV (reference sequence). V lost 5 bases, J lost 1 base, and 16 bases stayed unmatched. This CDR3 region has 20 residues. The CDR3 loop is CASSPPPPGLAFGNTGELFF. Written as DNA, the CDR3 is TGTGCCAGCAGTCCCCCGCCCCCGGGACTAGCGTTCGGGAACACCGGGGAGCTGTTTTTT.

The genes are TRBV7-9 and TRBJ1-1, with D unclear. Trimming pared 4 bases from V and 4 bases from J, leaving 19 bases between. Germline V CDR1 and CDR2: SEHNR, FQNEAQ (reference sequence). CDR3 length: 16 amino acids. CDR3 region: CASSSALGSLSTEAFF. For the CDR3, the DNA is TGTGCCAGCAGCTCCGCCCTGGGTAGCTTGTCCACTGAAGCTTTCTTT.

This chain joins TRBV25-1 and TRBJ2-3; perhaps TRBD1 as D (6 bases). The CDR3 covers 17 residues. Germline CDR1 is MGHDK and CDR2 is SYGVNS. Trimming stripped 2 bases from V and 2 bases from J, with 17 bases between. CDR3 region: CASSENPTGAFTDTQYF. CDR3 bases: TGTGCCAGCAGTGAAAATCCGACAGGTGCCTTCACAGATACGCAGTATTTT.

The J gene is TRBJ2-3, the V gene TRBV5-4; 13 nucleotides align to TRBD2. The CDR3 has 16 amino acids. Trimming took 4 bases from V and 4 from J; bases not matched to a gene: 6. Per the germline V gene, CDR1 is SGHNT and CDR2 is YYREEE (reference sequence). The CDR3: CASSRGLAGASDTQYF. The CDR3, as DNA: TGTGCCAGCAGCCGAGGACTAGCGGGGGCCTCAGATACGCAGTATTTT.

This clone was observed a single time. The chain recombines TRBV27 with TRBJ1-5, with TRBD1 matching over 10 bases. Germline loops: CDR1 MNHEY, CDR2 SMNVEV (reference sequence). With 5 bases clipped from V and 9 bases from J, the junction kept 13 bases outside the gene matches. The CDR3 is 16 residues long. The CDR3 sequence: CASSPRGQGFRRPQHF. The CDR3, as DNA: TGTGCCAGCAGTCCCAGGGGACAGGGGTTTCGTCGGCCCCAGCATTTT.

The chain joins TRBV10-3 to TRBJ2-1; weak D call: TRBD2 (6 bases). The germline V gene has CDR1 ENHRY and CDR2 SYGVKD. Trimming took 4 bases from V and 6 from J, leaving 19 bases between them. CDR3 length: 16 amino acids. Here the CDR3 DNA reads TGTGCCATCAGTGCTGTCTGGGACGGGGGAGGCAATGAGCAGTTCTTC. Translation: CAISAVWDGGGNEQFF.

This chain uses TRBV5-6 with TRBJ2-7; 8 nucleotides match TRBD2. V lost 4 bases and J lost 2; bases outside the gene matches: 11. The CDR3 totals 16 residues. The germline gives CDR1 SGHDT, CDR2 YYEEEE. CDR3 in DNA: TGTGCCAGCAGCCCGATGGGGAGCGGGGGACCCTACGAGCAGTACGTC. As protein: CASSPMGSGGPYEQYV.

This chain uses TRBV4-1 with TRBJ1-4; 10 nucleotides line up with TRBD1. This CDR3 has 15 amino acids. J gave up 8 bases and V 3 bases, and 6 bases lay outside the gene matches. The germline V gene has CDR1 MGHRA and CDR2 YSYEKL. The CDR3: CASSHRQGAGEKLFF. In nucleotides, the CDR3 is TGCGCCAGCAGCCATAGACAGGGGGCTGGCGAAAAACTGTTTTTT.

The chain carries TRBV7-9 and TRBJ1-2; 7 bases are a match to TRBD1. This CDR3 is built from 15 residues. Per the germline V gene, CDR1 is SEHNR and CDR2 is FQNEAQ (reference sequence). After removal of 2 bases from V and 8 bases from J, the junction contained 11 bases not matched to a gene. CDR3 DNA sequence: TGTGCCAGCAGCTTACACCCGGAAAACAGGGGAGGCTACACCTTC. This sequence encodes CASSLHPENRGGYTF.

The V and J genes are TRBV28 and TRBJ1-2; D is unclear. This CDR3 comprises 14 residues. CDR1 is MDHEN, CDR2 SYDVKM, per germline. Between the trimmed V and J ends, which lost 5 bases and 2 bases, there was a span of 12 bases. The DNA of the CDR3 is TGTGCCAGCAGTGCCCACATTATCAACTATGGCTACACCTTC. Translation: CASSAHIINYGYTF.

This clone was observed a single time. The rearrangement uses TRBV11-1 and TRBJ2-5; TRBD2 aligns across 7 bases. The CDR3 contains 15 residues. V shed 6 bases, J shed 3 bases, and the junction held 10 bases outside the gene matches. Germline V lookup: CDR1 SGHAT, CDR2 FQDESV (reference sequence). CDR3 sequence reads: CASRGRDYVKETQYF. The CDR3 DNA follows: TGTGCCAGCAGGGGCCGGGACTATGTCAAAGAGACCCAGTACTTC. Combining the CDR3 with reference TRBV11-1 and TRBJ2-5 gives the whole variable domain EAEVAQSPRYKITEKSQAVAFWCDPISGHATLYWYRQILGQGPELLVQFQDESVVDDSQLPKDRFSAERLKGVDSTLKIQPAELGDSAMYLCASRGRDYVKETQYFGPGTRLLVL.

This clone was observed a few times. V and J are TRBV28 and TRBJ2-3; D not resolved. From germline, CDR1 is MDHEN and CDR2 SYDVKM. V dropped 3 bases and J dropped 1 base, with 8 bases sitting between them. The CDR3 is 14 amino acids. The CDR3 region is CASSFLSGTDTQYF. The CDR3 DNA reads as TGTGCCAGCAGTTTTCTATCTGGCACAGATACGCAGTATTTT.

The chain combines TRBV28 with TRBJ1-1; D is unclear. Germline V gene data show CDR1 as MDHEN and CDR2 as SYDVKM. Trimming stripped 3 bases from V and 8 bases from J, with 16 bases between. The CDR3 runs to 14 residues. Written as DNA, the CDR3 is TGTGCCAGCAGTTTGGCAGGCGAAAACCTCGAAGCTTTCTTT. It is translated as CASSLAGENLEAFF. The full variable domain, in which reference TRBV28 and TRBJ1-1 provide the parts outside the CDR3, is DVKVTQSSRYLVKRTGEKVFLECVQDMDHENMFWYRQDPGLGLRLIYFSYDVKMKEKGDIPEGYSVSREKKERFSLILESASTNQTSMYLCASSLAGENLEAFFGQGTRLTVV.

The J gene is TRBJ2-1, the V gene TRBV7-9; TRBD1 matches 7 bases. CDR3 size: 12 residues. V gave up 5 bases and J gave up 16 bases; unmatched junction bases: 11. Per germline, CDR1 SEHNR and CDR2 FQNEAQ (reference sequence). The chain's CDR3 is CASSTSGTEFFF. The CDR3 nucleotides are TGTGCCAGCAGCACATCCGGGACAGAGTTTTTCTTC.

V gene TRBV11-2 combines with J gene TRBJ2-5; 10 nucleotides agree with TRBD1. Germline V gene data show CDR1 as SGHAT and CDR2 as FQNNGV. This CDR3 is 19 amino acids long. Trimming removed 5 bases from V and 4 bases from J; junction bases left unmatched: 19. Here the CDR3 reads CASSPTGTGDWVGLETQYF. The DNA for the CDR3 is TGTGCCAGCAGCCCAACCGGGACAGGGGATTGGGTCGGACTAGAGACCCAGTACTTC.

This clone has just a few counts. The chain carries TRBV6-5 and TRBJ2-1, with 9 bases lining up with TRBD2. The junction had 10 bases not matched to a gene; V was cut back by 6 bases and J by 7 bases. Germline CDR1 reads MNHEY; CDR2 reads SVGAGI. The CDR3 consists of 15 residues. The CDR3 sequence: CASSPRVAGDNEQFF. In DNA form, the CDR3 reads TGTGCCAGCAGCCCCCGGGTAGCGGGGGATAATGAGCAGTTCTTC.

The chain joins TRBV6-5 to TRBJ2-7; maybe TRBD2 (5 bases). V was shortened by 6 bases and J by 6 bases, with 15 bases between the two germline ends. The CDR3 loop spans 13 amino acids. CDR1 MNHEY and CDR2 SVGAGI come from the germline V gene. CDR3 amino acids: CASRPRIEGEQYV. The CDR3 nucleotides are TGTGCCAGCAGGCCCCGCATAGAGGGCGAGCAGTACGTC.

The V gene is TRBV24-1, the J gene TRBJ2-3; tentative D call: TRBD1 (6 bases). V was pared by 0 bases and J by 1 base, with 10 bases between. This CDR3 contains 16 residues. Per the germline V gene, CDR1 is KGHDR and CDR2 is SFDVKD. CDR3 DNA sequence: TGTGCCACCAGTGATTTGGGGAGACAGGGCACAGATACGCAGTATTTT. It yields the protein CATSDLGRQGTDTQYF.

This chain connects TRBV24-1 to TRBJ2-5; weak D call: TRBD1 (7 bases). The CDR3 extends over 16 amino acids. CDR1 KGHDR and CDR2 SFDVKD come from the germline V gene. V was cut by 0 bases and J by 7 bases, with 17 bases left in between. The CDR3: CATSDLGGGAVGTQYF. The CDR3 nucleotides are TGTGCCACCAGTGATTTGGGAGGGGGCGCGGTAGGGACCCAGTACTTC.